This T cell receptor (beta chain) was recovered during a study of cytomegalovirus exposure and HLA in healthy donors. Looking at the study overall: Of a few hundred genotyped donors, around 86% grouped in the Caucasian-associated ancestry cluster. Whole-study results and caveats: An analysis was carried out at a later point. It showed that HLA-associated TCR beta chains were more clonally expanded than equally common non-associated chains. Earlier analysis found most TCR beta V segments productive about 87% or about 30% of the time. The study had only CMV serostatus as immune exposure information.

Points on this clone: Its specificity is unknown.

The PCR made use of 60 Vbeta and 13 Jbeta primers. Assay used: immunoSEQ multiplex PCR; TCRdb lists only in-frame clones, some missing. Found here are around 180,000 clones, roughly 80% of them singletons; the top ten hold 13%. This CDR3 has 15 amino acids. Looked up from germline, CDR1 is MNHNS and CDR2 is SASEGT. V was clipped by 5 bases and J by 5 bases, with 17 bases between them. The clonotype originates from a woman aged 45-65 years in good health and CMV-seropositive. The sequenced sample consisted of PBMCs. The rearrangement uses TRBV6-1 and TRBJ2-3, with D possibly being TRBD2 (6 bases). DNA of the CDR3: TGTGCCAGCAGTCTTATCCGGGACTCCAAAGATACGCAGTATTTT. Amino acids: CASSLIRDSKDTQYF.